This record covers a single TCR beta chain. What it recognizes is unknown. The data originate from a study of cytomegalovirus exposure and HLA in healthy donors. Trimming cost V 3 bases and J 3 bases, with 16 bases left between them. This CDR3 is 15 amino acids long. Germline assignment: CDR1 SGDLS and CDR2 YYNGEE. General study points: Among TCR sequences, most were rare, though some public TCRs appeared in many donors. It was taken for granted in presence/absence analyses that sequencing depth across donors was roughly uniform. It was reported that the classifier diagnosed cytomegalovirus status with high specificity and sensitivity in both the original and validation cohorts.

PCR primers comprised 60 Vbeta and 13 Jbeta primers. Assay: immunoSEQ multiplex PCR; the TCRdb copy retains only in-frame clones and omits some. The sample contains 100,000 to 150,000 clones, 65% to 80% of which appear only once. Sequenced sample: PBMCs. The clonotype comes from a human donor in good health. The J gene is TRBJ2-7, the V gene TRBV9; maybe TRBD1 (5 bases). As DNA, the CDR3 is TGTGCCAGCAGCGCGGCTTTGGGGCCCCTCTACGAGCAGTACTTC. This codes for CASSAALGPLYEQYF. The full variable domain, its missing parts supplied by reference TRBV9 and TRBJ2-7, is DSGVTQTPKHLITATGQRVTLRCSPRSGDLSVYWYQQSLDQGLQFLIQYYNGEERAKGNILERFSAQQFPDLHSELNLSSLELGDSALYFCASSAALGPLYEQYFGPGTRLTVT.